This T cell receptor (beta chain) was sequenced during a study of blood T cell repertoires in COVID-19. V trimming: 4 bases; J trimming: 6 bases; junction bases outside the gene matches: 1. Germline-derived CDR1 and CDR2 are SGHTA and FQGTGA. This CDR3 has 14 residues. The method was immunoSEQ multiplex PCR; TCRdb's version includes in-frame clones alone and lacks a portion of them. The sample lists around 140,000 clones; around four fifths were seen once. Input material: PBMCs or T cells enriched from blood (not recorded which). This sequence joins TRBV7-3 and TRBJ2-2; TRBD1 matches 11 bases. This receptor was obtained from a middle-aged man with acute COVID-19. Here the CDR3 DNA reads TGTGCCAGCAGCTGGGGACAGGGGGCCGGGGAGCTGTTTTTT. This gives the protein CASSWGQGAGELFF.